This TCR beta chain comes out of a study of early stage breast cancer tumors. Study background: ER+/PR+/HER2- status applied to about 80% of the 16 invasive breast tumors. Overall study findings and caveats: Commonly generated sequences made up most enriched TCRB sequences shared between patients.

Of note for this clone: Its antigen remains unknown.

Each sample had two DNA replicates, about 0.52 ug blood or approximately 1.5 ug tissue. The data were produced by immunoSEQ multiplex PCR, yet TCRdb's version contains in-frame clones alone and is incomplete. The data hold about 28,000 clones, with 80% observed a single time. Sequencing was carried out using blood. The source of this sequence is a person aged 55 to 75 with breast cancer.

As DNA, the CDR3 is TGTGCCATCAGTGGCCGGGACTTTGACGAGCAGTACTTC. This codes for CAISGRDFDEQYF. The chain carries TRBV10-3 and TRBJ2-7; TRBD2 might be the D (6 bases). Trimming shortened V by 4 bases and J by 5 bases, and 12 bases separated the two germline ends. This CDR3 is 13 amino acids long. Germline V gives CDR1 ENHRY, CDR2 SYGVKD.